The 14 T cell receptor beta chains in this list originate from one sample, sequenced in a study of cytomegalovirus exposure and HLA in healthy donors. It was with 60 Vbeta and 13 Jbeta primers that the PCR ran. The method was immunoSEQ multiplex PCR; TCRdb's version includes in-frame clones alone and lacks a portion of them. The sample lists about 190,000 clones, 75% to 90% occurring once. The sequencing sample was made of PBMCs. The receptors were gathered from a man aged 35 to 55 in good health and CMV-seropositive.

With respect to this clone: Mismatch with germline at one junction end may stem from a read error. V and J are TRBV7-7 and TRBJ1-1; 7 bases align to TRBD1. The germline CDR1 and CDR2 sequences are SSHAT and FNYEAQ (reference sequence). The CDR3 totals 13 residues. DNA for the CDR3: TGTGCTAGCAGCACAGGGGTGAACACTGAAGCTTTCTTT. It yields the protein CASSTGVNTEAFF.

Notes on this clone: The germline gene is not matched at one end of the junction; a read error may be the cause. This chain connects TRBV19 to TRBJ2-5; maybe TRBD2 (7 bases). The germline V gene encodes CDR1 LNHDA and CDR2 SQIVND (reference sequence). This CDR3 spans 13 amino acids. DNA of the CDR3: TGTGCCAGTAGTGAGGTAGGGGGGGAGACCCAGCACTTC. Its protein is CASSEVGGETQHF.

In its sample, this clone was seen once. The rearrangement links TRBV29-1 to TRBJ1-1; 8 nucleotides line up with TRBD1. This CDR3 region has 12 residues. Germline trimming cut 7 bases from V and 12 bases from J; bases unmatched to any gene: 13. Germline V gene data show CDR1 as SQVTM and CDR2 as ANQGSEA. CDR3 DNA sequence: TGCAGCGCCGTACTACAGGGGGGTACGCCTTTCTTT. The encoded protein is CSAVLQGGTPFF.

The rearrangement joins TRBV5-4 to TRBJ2-1; 9 bases are shared with TRBD2. Germline V gives CDR1 SGHNT, CDR2 YYREEE (reference sequence). J gave up 0 bases and V 4 bases, and 5 bases lay outside the gene matches. This CDR3 has 16 amino acids. The CDR3 loop reads CASSNSGGLSYNEQFF. The CDR3 nucleotides read TGTGCCAGCAGCAATAGCGGGGGCCTCTCCTACAATGAGCAGTTCTTC. The entire variable domain, with the rest obtained from reference TRBV5-4 and TRBJ2-1, is as follows: ETGVTQSPTHLIKTRGQQVTLRCSSQSGHNTVSWYQQALGQGPQFIFQYYREEENGRGNFPPRFSGLQFPNYSSELNVNALELDDSALYLCASSNSGGLSYNEQFFGPGTRLTVL.

The chain couples TRBV30 to TRBJ2-5, with D tentatively TRBD1 (6 bases). This CDR3 has 13 amino acids. V lost 1 base and J 4 bases, leaving 10 bases between the germline ends. CDR1 is GTSNPN, CDR2 SVGIG, per germline (reference sequence). CDR3 region: CAWSGGRAETQYF. CDR3 in DNA: TGTGCCTGGAGTGGGGGGCGGGCAGAGACCCAGTACTTC.

The chain is built from TRBV7-8 and TRBJ1-1; D unclear. The V end was cut by 2 bases, the J end by 3 bases, with 10 bases between. Looked up from germline, CDR1 is SGHVS and CDR2 is FQNEAQ. CDR3 size: 14 residues. CDR3 sequence reads: CASSLLSSYTEAFF. CDR3 sequence (DNA): TGTGCCAGCAGCTTATTGAGTTCCTACACTGAAGCTTTCTTT.

This chain uses TRBV7-3 with TRBJ2-7; D is possibly TRBD2 (7 bases). The CDR3 extends over 14 amino acids. Trimming removed 2 bases at V and 7 bases at J, with 15 bases between. Germline CDR1 SGHTA, CDR2 FQGTGA. For the CDR3, the DNA is TGTGCCAGCAGCTTAGATGGGGGGGGCGGGGAGCAGTACTTC. Translation: CASSLDGGGGEQYF.

This clone was counted only a few times. The V gene is TRBV6-4, the J gene TRBJ2-3; 8 positions agree with TRBD2. Germline V CDR1 and CDR2: MRHNA, SNTAGT. The CDR3 consists of 15 residues. The J segment lost 1 base and the V segment lost 8 bases, leaving 8 bases of the junction unmatched. CDR3 DNA sequence: TGTGCCAGCGCCCCTCTAGCGGGCGGCACAGATACGCAGTATTTT. This translates into CASAPLAGGTDTQYF.

J is TRBJ1-2 and V is TRBV29-1, with D unresolved. The germline V gene has CDR1 SQVTM and CDR2 ANQGSEA. The CDR3 is 14 amino acids. Trimming took 1 base from V and 4 from J, leaving 13 bases between them. The CDR3 is CSVEAAWGGYGYTF. The CDR3, as DNA: TGCAGCGTTGAAGCGGCTTGGGGAGGCTATGGCTACACCTTC.

The chain couples TRBV4-3 to TRBJ2-4; 8 nucleotides align to TRBD1. Germline CDR1 and CDR2: LGHNA and YSLEER. Trimming cost V 0 bases and J 7 bases; bases outside gene matches: 11. The CDR3 extends over 17 amino acids. The CDR3 DNA sequence: TGCGCCAGCAGCCAAGAATCTGACAGGGGATCCCGGAACATTCAGTACTTC. This codes for CASSQESDRGSRNIQYF.

This clone was picked up a small number of times. V gene TRBV5-6 combines with J gene TRBJ2-7, with 10 bases fitting TRBD1. J lost 3 bases, V lost 0 bases, and 0 bases had no gene match. The CDR3 is 14 residues long. The germline gives CDR1 SGHDT, CDR2 YYEEEE. CDR3 nucleotides: TGTGCCAGCAGCTTGGGGACAGGGGGCTACGAGCAGTACTTC. This translates into CASSLGTGGYEQYF.

The chain recombines TRBV7-2 with TRBJ2-1; TRBD1 might be the D (5 bases). Germline V gene data show CDR1 as SGHTA and CDR2 as FQGNSA. The ends were cut back, 3 bases at V and 8 bases at J, with 23 bases in the middle. The CDR3 is 17 residues long. The CDR3 DNA is TGTGCCAGCAGCTTGAATCGGGCGAAGGGGCTGTCCCATGAGCAGTTCTTC. Encoded protein: CASSLNRAKGLSHEQFF.

The V and J genes are TRBV11-2 and TRBJ2-5; 7 positions match TRBD2. CDR3 size: 14 residues. Trimming at V came to 3 bases and at J to 3 bases, leaving 4 bases not matched to a gene. CDR1 is SGHAT, CDR2 FQNNGV, per germline. The CDR3 reads CASSLTSLKETQYF. The CDR3 bases are TGTGCCAGCAGCTTGACTAGCCTTAAAGAGACCCAGTACTTC.

The J gene is TRBJ2-3, the V gene TRBV19; no reliable D call. V shed 6 bases and J shed 3 bases, with 16 bases lying between them. The CDR3 has 15 amino acids. From germline, CDR1 is LNHDA and CDR2 SQIVND (reference sequence). Written as DNA, the CDR3 is TGTGCCAGTAGCCCCGAGCCCCCTGCGACAGATACGCAGTATTTT. The encoded protein is CASSPEPPATDTQYF.